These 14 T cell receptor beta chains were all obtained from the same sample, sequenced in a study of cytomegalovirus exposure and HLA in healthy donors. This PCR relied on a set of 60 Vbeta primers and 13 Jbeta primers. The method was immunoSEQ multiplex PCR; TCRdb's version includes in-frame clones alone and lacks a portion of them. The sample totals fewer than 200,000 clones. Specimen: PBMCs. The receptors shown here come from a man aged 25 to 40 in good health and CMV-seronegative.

The CDR3, as DNA: TGTGCCAGTAGTATACGCAGGGGGCATCAGCCCCAGCATTTT. This gives the protein CASSIRRGHQPQHF. V and J are TRBV19 and TRBJ1-5; TRBD1 aligns across 8 bases. Germline CDR1 is LNHDA and CDR2 is SQIVND (reference sequence). V was pared by 2 bases and J by 5 bases, with 2 bases of the junction left unmatched. CDR3 length: 14 amino acids.

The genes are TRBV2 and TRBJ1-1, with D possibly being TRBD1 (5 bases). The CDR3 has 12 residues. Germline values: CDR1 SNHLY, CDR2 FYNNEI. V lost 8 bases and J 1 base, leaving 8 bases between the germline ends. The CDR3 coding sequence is TGTGCCAGCGAACAGGAGAACACTGAAGCTTTCTTT. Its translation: CASEQENTEAFF.

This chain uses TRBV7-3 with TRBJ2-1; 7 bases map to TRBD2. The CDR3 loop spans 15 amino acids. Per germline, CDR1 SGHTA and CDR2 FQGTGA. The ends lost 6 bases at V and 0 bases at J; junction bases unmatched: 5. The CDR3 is CASRLLADSYNEQFF. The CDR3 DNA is TGTGCCAGCAGGCTTCTAGCGGACTCCTACAATGAGCAGTTCTTC.

DNA of the CDR3: TGCGCCAGCAGCTTGACAATACGGACAGCCATGAGCCCTGAAGCTTTCTTT. This gives the protein CASSLTIRTAMSPEAFF. V and J are TRBV5-1 and TRBJ1-1; D may be TRBD1 (6 bases). V was trimmed by 1 base and J by 6 bases, leaving 22 bases between them. In germline, CDR1 is SGHRS, CDR2 YFSETQ. This CDR3 spans 17 amino acids.

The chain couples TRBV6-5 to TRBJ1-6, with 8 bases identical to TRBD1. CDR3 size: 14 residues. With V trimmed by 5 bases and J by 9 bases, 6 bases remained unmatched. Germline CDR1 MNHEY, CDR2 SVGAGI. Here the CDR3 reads CASSADRVASPLHF. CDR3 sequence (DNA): TGTGCCAGCAGTGCGGACAGGGTAGCTTCACCCCTCCACTTT.

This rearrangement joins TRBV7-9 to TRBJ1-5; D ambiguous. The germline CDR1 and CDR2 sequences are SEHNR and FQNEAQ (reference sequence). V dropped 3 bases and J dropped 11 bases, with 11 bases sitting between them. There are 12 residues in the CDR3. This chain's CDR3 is CASSFRDQAQHF. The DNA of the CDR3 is TGTGCCAGCAGCTTCCGAGACCAGGCCCAGCATTTT.

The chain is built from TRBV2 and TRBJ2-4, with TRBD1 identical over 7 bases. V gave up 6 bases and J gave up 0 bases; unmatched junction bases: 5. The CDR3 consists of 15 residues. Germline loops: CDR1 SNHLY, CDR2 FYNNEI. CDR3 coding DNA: TGTGCCAGCAGGCCACAGGGGCTAGCCAAAAACATTCAGTACTTC. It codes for CASRPQGLAKNIQYF.

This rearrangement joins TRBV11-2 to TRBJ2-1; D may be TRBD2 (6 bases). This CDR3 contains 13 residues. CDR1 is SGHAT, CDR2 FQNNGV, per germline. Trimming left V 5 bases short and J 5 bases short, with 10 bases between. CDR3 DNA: TGTGCCAGCAGCCTTAGCGGAGACAATGAGCAGTTCTTC. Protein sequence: CASSLSGDNEQFF.

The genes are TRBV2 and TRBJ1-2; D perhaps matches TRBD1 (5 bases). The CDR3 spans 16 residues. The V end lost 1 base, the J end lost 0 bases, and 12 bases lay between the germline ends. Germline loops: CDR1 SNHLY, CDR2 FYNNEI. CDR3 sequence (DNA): TGTGCCAGCAGTGAAGGGAGGGGCCGGGCTAACTATGGCTACACCTTC. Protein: CASSEGRGRANYGYTF.

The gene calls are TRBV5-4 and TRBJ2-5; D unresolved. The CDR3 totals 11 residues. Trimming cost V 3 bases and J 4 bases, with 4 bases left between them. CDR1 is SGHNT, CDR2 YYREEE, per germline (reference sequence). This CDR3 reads CASSSLETQYF. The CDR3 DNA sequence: TGTGCCAGCAGCTCCCTAGAGACCCAGTACTTC.

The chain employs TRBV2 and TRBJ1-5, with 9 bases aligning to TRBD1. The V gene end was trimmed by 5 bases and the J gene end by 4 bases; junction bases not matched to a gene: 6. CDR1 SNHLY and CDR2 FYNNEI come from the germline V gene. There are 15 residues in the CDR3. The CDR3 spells CASSSPGQGNQPQHF. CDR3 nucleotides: TGTGCCAGCAGTTCTCCGGGACAGGGTAATCAGCCCCAGCATTTT.

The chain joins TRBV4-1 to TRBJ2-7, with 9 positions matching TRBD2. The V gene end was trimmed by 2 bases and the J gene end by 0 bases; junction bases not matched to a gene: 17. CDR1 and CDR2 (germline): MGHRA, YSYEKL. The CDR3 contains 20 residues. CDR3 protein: CASSQSPREAGGHYSYEQYF. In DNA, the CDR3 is TGCGCCAGCAGCCAATCCCCCCGTGAAGCGGGGGGCCACTACTCCTACGAGCAGTACTTC.

In nucleotides, the CDR3 is TGTGCCAGCTCACCCCTCCGGACAGGGGACGGCGGCTACACCTTC. Translating it yields CASSPLRTGDGGYTF. The chain combines TRBV18 with TRBJ1-2; 9 positions agree with TRBD1. With 3 bases clipped from V and 8 bases from J, the junction kept 10 bases outside the gene matches. This CDR3 spans 15 amino acids. The germline gives CDR1 KGHSH, CDR2 LQKENI.

In nucleotides, the CDR3 is TGTGCCAGCAGTTTGGCGAGGACAGGGGGCCGTCAGCCCCAGCATTTT. It codes for CASSLARTGGRQPQHF. The V call is TRBV28, the J call TRBJ1-5, with TRBD1 matching over 11 bases. V was clipped by 3 bases and J by 6 bases; unmatched bases: 7. This CDR3 contains 16 residues. CDR1 MDHEN and CDR2 SYDVKM come from the germline V gene. Complete variable domain (other parts from reference TRBV28 and TRBJ1-5): DVKVTQSSRYLVKRTGEKVFLECVQDMDHENMFWYRQDPGLGLRLIYFSYDVKMKEKGDIPEGYSVSREKKERFSLILESASTNQTSMYLCASSLARTGGRQPQHFGDGTRLSIL.